One sample yielded the 6 T cell receptor beta chains listed below, sequenced in a study of T cells after yellow fever vaccination. TCRdb used MiXCR to reprocess the 5' RACE reads, holding one entry per CDR3 protein. The data hold 200,000 to 300,000 distinct CDR3 sequences, with 6.7% observed a single time. The sequencing used CD4+ T cells sorted from PBMCs, collected on the day of the yellow fever booster vaccination. The receptors stem from a man between 25 and 39 years old who received the YFV17D yellow fever vaccine.

This clonotype came up a few times. The J gene is TRBJ2-1, the V gene TRBV7-3; D gene uncertain. Germline-derived CDR1 and CDR2 are SGHTA and FQGTGA. Trimming removed 5 bases from V and 9 bases from J, with 11 bases in between. CDR3 length: 12 amino acids. CDR3 sequence (DNA): TGTGCCAGCAGCGCCGTTCATGGTGAGCAGTTCTTC. Translated, it gives CASSAVHGEQFF.

This clonotype was counted many times. This chain uses TRBV29-1 with TRBJ1-5; 10 bases are shared with TRBD1. Trimming cost V 4 bases and J 3 bases; bases outside gene matches: 3. CDR1 is SQVTM, CDR2 ANQGSEA, per germline. This CDR3 comprises 14 residues. Written as DNA, the CDR3 is TGCAGCGTTGCGGGACAGGGGATCAATCAGCCCCAGCATTTT. Encoded protein: CSVAGQGINQPQHF. Looking up the rest from reference TRBV29-1 and TRBJ1-5 gives the full variable domain: SAVISQKPSRDICQRGTSLTIQCQVDSQVTMMFWYRQQPGQSLTLIATANQGSEATYESGFVIDKFPISRPNLTFSTLTVSNMSPEDSSIYLCSVAGQGINQPQHFGDGTRLSIL.

The chain couples TRBV10-3 to TRBJ2-2; D perhaps matches TRBD2 (6 bases). V gave up 6 bases and J gave up 4 bases, with 15 bases separating them. Germline-derived CDR1 and CDR2 are ENHRY and SYGVKD. The CDR3 has 15 amino acids. The DNA for the CDR3 is TGTGCCATCAGCGACTCGACTAGGGGCACCGGGGAGCTGTTTTTT. This codes for CAISDSTRGTGELFF.

The chain links TRBV20-1 to TRBJ2-5; TRBD2 agrees at 7 bases. CDR1 and CDR2 (germline): DFQATT, SNEGSKA (reference sequence). This CDR3 comprises 15 residues. The trim removed 0 bases at V and 5 bases at J, leaving 9 bases unmatched. The CDR3 loop reads CSARDFLAGDETQYF. CDR3 in DNA: TGCAGTGCTAGAGATTTTCTGGCGGGAGATGAGACCCAGTACTTC.

This clonotype turned up a few times. The chain couples TRBV20-1 to TRBJ1-2, with D maybe TRBD1 (5 bases). Trimming left V 5 bases short and J 1 base short, with 14 bases between. The CDR3 loop spans 14 amino acids. Per the germline V gene, CDR1 is DFQATT and CDR2 is SNEGSKA (reference sequence). The CDR3 loop reads CSAPIGGGNYGYTF. The CDR3 DNA reads TGCAGTGCTCCTATCGGGGGGGGTAACTATGGCTACACCTTC.

This chain uses TRBV5-6 with TRBJ2-7; possibly TRBD1 for D (6 bases). Germline V gene data show CDR1 as SGHDT and CDR2 as YYEEEE. The CDR3 extends over 15 amino acids. V was shortened by 3 bases and J by 3 bases, with 16 bases between the two germline ends. CDR3 residues: CASSSFDRRIYEQYF. CDR3 DNA sequence: TGTGCCAGCAGCTCTTTTGACAGGAGGATCTACGAGCAGTACTTC.